The 15 T cell receptor beta chains in this list originate from one sample, sequenced in a study of cytomegalovirus exposure and HLA in healthy donors. Assay: immunoSEQ multiplex PCR; the TCRdb copy retains only in-frame clones and omits some. Here the sample spans 82,000 or so clones, just under 95% being singletons. Sequencing used PBMCs. The source is a man between 18 and 35 years old in good health and CMV-seronegative.

The chain combines TRBV11-2 with TRBJ1-3; D is ambiguous. The CDR3 covers 17 residues. Germline V gene sequence: CDR1 SGHAT, CDR2 FQNNGV. The V end lost 5 bases, the J end lost 4 bases, and 21 bases lay between the germline ends. DNA of the CDR3: TGTGCCAGCAGCCCCCGGGGTGTCAGTCTGGTCGGAAACACCATATATTTT. It encodes CASSPRGVSLVGNTIYF.

The rearrangement uses TRBV2 and TRBJ1-3, with D possibly TRBD1 on 6 matching bases. CDR3 length equals 17 residues. The ends were cut back, 8 bases at V and 0 bases at J, with 20 bases in the middle. Looked up from germline, CDR1 is SNHLY and CDR2 is FYNNEI. CDR3 nucleotide sequence: TGTGCCAGCTCGAAGCCTAGGACAGAACGCTCTGGAAACACCATATATTTT. This gives the protein CASSKPRTERSGNTIYF. Variable domain in full (rest from reference TRBV2 and TRBJ1-3): EPEVTQTPSHQVTQMGQEVILRCVPISNHLYFYWYRQILGQKVEFLVSFYNNEISEKSEIFDDQFSVERPDGSNFTLKIRSTKLEDSAMYFCASSKPRTERSGNTIYFGEGSWLTVV.

This clone is a singleton in its sample. V usage is TRBV13 and J usage is TRBJ1-1, with D possibly TRBD1 on 5 matching bases. The ends were cut back, 0 bases at V and 10 bases at J, with 9 bases in the middle. CDR1 is PRHDT and CDR2 is FYEKMQ in the germline V gene (reference sequence). The CDR3 runs to 12 residues. The CDR3 is CASSLGGRGAFF. CDR3 in DNA: TGTGCCAGCAGCTTAGGAGGAAGGGGAGCTTTCTTT.

CDR3 amino acids: CASSLDRINYGYTF. In nucleotides, the CDR3 is TGTGCCAGCAGCCTGGACAGGATTAACTATGGCTACACCTTC. The chain employs TRBV5-6 and TRBJ1-2; 7 bases map to TRBD1. J was trimmed by 1 base and V by 4 bases; bases with no gene match: 4. From germline, CDR1 is SGHDT and CDR2 YYEEEE. The CDR3 has 14 amino acids.

This chain connects TRBV7-2 to TRBJ2-1; D not resolved. Trimming cost V 3 bases and J 4 bases, with 13 bases left between them. CDR3 length equals 15 residues. Germline CDR1 is SGHTA and CDR2 is FQGNSA. The chain's CDR3 is CASSLGAERYNEQFF. Written as DNA, the CDR3 is TGTGCCAGCAGCTTGGGTGCGGAGAGGTACAATGAGCAGTTCTTC.

The chain recombines TRBV9 with TRBJ2-3; 8 positions agree with TRBD1. This CDR3 region has 15 residues. Germline V gene sequence: CDR1 SGDLS, CDR2 YYNGEE. The J segment lost 3 bases and the V segment lost 0 bases, leaving 3 bases of the junction unmatched. CDR3 DNA sequence: TGTGCCAGCAGCGTAGATAACAGGGGGACAGATACGCAGTATTTT. Amino acids: CASSVDNRGTDTQYF.

The V and J genes are TRBV28 and TRBJ2-6, with D tentatively TRBD1 (5 bases). Between the trimmed V and J ends, which lost 8 bases and 0 bases, there was a span of 5 bases. Germline CDR1 is MDHEN and CDR2 is SYDVKM. The CDR3 sequence is 13 residues long. This CDR3 is CASGASGANVLTF. DNA for the CDR3: TGTGCCAGCGGGGCCTCTGGGGCCAACGTCCTGACTTTC. Full variable domain (remainder filled in from reference TRBV28 and TRBJ2-6): DVKVTQSSRYLVKRTGEKVFLECVQDMDHENMFWYRQDPGLGLRLIYFSYDVKMKEKGDIPEGYSVSREKKERFSLILESASTNQTSMYLCASGASGANVLTFGAGSRLTVL.

This clone was counted a single time. The genes are TRBV18 and TRBJ2-1; 10 nucleotides align to TRBD1. Per the germline V gene, CDR1 is KGHSH and CDR2 is LQKENI. After removal of 4 bases from V and 6 bases from J, the junction contained 6 bases not matched to a gene. This CDR3 contains 15 residues. CDR3 DNA: TGTGCCAGCTCACTTCGACAGGGGGCGAGCAATGAGCAGTTCTTC. Translated, it gives CASSLRQGASNEQFF.

The rearrangement uses TRBV5-1 and TRBJ2-3; no reliable D call. Looked up from germline, CDR1 is SGHRS and CDR2 is YFSETQ. Trimming removed 0 bases at V and 4 bases at J, with 24 bases between. The CDR3 spans 19 residues. The CDR3 sequence is CASSLEPRLFRVTADTQYF. Written as DNA, the CDR3 is TGCGCCAGCAGCTTGGAACCTCGCCTCTTCCGGGTAACGGCAGATACGCAGTATTTT. Using reference TRBV5-1 and TRBJ2-3 for the parts outside the CDR3, the full variable domain is KAGVTQTPRYLIKTRGQQVTLSCSPISGHRSVSWYQQTPGQGLQFLFEYFSETQRNKGNFPGRFSGRQFSNSRSEMNVSTLELGDSALYLCASSLEPRLFRVTADTQYFGPGTRLTVL.

The V call is TRBV4-2, the J call TRBJ2-1, with 8 bases fitting TRBD2. The germline CDR1 and CDR2 sequences are LGHNA and YNFKEQ. The CDR3 totals 16 residues. The junction had 7 bases not matched to a gene; V was cut back by 3 bases and J by 3 bases. For the CDR3, the DNA is TGTGCCAGCAGCCAGGGTAGCGGGAATCGCTACAATGAGCAGTTCTTC. This codes for CASSQGSGNRYNEQFF.

The rearrangement links TRBV6-9 to TRBJ2-7; D is perhaps TRBD2 (6 bases). This CDR3 has 14 amino acids. Trimming cost V 6 bases and J 4 bases, with 16 bases left between them. Germline-derived CDR1 and CDR2 are MNHGY and SVAAGI. The chain's CDR3 is CASSTPGLPYEQYF. CDR3 coding DNA: TGTGCCAGCAGCACCCCGGGACTCCCTTACGAGCAGTACTTC.

V usage is TRBV5-8 and J usage is TRBJ1-1; D is unresolved. The CDR3 has 14 amino acids. V lost 2 bases, J lost 0 bases, and 8 bases lay in between. Germline CDR1 reads SGHTS; CDR2 reads YDEGEE. The CDR3 DNA reads as TGTGCCAGCAGCTTTGGCAGGATGAACACTGAAGCTTTCTTT. Protein product: CASSFGRMNTEAFF.

This sequence joins TRBV27 and TRBJ2-7; D may be TRBD1 (5 bases). The CDR3 runs to 15 residues. V was cut by 0 bases and J by 1 base, with 10 bases left in between. Per germline, CDR1 MNHEY and CDR2 SMNVEV (reference sequence). CDR3 protein: CASSLSAGLSYEQYF. CDR3 sequence (DNA): TGTGCCAGCAGTTTATCGGCAGGGCTATCCTACGAGCAGTACTTC.

This chain uses TRBV19 with TRBJ2-2; D gene uncertain. The CDR3 loop spans 16 amino acids. Germline assignment: CDR1 LNHDA and CDR2 SQIVND (reference sequence). V shed 1 base and J shed 1 base, with 10 bases lying between them. Here the CDR3 reads CASSIGPHKNTGELFF. In nucleotides, the CDR3 is TGTGCCAGTAGTATAGGCCCTCACAAGAACACCGGGGAGCTGTTTTTT.

The CDR3: CASSLARAHSPLHF. As DNA, the CDR3 is TGTGCCAGCAGCTTAGCCAGGGCCCATTCACCCCTCCACTTT. V gene TRBV11-2 combines with J gene TRBJ1-6; D perhaps matches TRBD1 (5 bases). This CDR3 region has 14 residues. The germline V gene encodes CDR1 SGHAT and CDR2 FQNNGV. Trimming took off 1 base at V and 8 bases at J, with 9 bases between the two ends. Filled out from reference TRBV11-2 and TRBJ1-6, the complete variable domain reads EAGVAQSPRYKIIEKRQSVAFWCNPISGHATLYWYQQILGQGPKLLIQFQNNGVVDDSQLPKDRFSAERLKGVDSTLKIQPAKLEDSAVYLCASSLARAHSPLHFGNGTRLTVT.